The 6 T cell receptor beta chains given below trace back to one sample, sequenced in a study of blood T cell repertoires in COVID-19. The assay was immunoSEQ multiplex PCR, and TCRdb's table has in-frame clones only and misses some. The sample consists of about 670,000 clones, 85% to 90% of them appearing once. Sequencing input: peripheral blood. These receptors all come from a woman in her late teens or twenties with acute or convalescent COVID-19.

The CDR3, as DNA: TGTGCCACCAGTGATTGGGACAGGGGGGTGCACGAGCAGTACTTC. It yields the protein CATSDWDRGVHEQYF. V usage is TRBV24-1 and J usage is TRBJ2-7, with 11 positions matching TRBD1. This CDR3 is 15 amino acids long. V lost 2 bases to trimming and J lost 5 bases; unmatched junction nucleotides: 4. Germline CDR1 reads KGHDR; CDR2 reads SFDVKD.

This clone appeared a single time. This sequence joins TRBV5-6 and TRBJ1-2; a possible D gene is TRBD1 (6 bases). Trimming took 4 bases from V and 4 from J, leaving 11 bases between them. The CDR3 length is 13 residues. CDR1 is SGHDT and CDR2 is YYEEEE in the germline V gene. CDR3 in amino acids: CASSPRGGYGYTF. CDR3 coding DNA: TGTGCCAGCAGCCCCAGAGGGGGCTATGGCTACACCTTC.

The chain is built from TRBV30 and TRBJ1-1, with unresolved D. The V gene lost 3 bases and the J gene lost 8 bases, with 16 bases spanning the gap. The CDR3 runs 13 residues. CDR1 is GTSNPN, CDR2 SVGIG, per germline (reference sequence). CDR3 coding DNA: TGTGCCTGGAGGGCTGGACTTTTAGGGGAAGCTTTCTTT. This codes for CAWRAGLLGEAFF.

The CDR3 region is CASSMGGNAYTEAFF. CDR3 in DNA: TGTGCCAGCAGCATGGGAGGAAACGCCTACACTGAAGCTTTCTTT. The rearrangement joins TRBV6-5 to TRBJ1-1; D is uncertain. Germline-derived CDR1 and CDR2 are MNHEY and SVGAGI. The CDR3 covers 15 residues. V was clipped by 6 bases and J by 3 bases, with 17 bases between them.

This chain joins TRBV5-1 and TRBJ2-1; possibly TRBD1 for D (5 bases). Germline assignment: CDR1 SGHRS and CDR2 YFSETQ. V lost 2 bases to trimming and J lost 10 bases, with 13 bases between them. CDR3 length: 13 amino acids. The CDR3 is CASSFPQGLEQFF. CDR3 in DNA: TGCGCCAGCAGCTTTCCCCAGGGCCTCGAGCAGTTCTTC.

The chain is built from TRBV19 and TRBJ2-1; tentatively, D is TRBD2 (6 bases). Germline assignment: CDR1 LNHDA and CDR2 SQIVND (reference sequence). CDR3 length equals 17 residues. The germline V and J ends were trimmed by 5 bases and 3 bases, with 20 bases remaining between them. The DNA for the CDR3 is TGTGCCAGTAGTCTCACCGGGACTGGAACCTTCTACAATGAGCAGTTCTTC. As protein: CASSLTGTGTFYNEQFF.